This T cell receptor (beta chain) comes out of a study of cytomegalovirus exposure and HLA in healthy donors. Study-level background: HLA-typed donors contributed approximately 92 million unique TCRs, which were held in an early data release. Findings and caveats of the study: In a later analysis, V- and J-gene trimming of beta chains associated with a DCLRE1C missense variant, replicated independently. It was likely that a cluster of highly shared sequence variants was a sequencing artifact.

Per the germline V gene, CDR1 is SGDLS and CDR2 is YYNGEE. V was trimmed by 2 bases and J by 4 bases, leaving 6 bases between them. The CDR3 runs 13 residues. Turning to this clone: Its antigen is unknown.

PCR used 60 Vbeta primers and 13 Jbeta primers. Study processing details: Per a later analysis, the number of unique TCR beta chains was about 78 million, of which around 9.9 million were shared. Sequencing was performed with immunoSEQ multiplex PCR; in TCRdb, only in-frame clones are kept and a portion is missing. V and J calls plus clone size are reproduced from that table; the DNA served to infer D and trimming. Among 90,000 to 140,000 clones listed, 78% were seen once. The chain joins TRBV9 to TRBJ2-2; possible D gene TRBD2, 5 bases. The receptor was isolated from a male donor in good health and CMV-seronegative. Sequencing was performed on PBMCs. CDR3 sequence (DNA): TGTGCCAGCAGCGTCGGGGTCACCGGGGAGCTGTTTTTT. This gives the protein CASSVGVTGELFF.